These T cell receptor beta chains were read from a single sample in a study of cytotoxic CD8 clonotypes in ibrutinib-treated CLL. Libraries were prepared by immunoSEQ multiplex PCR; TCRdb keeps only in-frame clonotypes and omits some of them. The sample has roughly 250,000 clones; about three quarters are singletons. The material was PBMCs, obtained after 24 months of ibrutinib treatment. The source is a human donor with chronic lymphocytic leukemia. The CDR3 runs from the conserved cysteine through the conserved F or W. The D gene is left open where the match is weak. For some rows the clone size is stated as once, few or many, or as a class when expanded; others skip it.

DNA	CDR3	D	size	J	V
TGCAGCGTTGAGGAGGGGCCCTCCTACGAGCAGTACTTC	CSVEEGPSYEQYF	-	-	TRBJ2-7	TRBV29-1
TGTGCCAGCAGCACCGGGGGGCAGGTGCCCCTAATGAGGACGCAGTATTTT	CASSTGGQVPLMRTQYF	-	-	TRBJ2-3	TRBV7-9
TGTGCCAGCAGTTTTCCGGGACAGGGGGCAAAAAATGAGCAGTTCTTC	CASSFPGQGAKNEQFF	TRBD1	-	TRBJ2-1	TRBV28
TGTGCCAGCAGCCCCGGGACAGGGTACTCCTACGAGCAGTACTTC	CASSPGTGYSYEQYF	TRBD1	-	TRBJ2-7	TRBV25-1
TGTGCCACCAGCATCAGACAGGGGGTGGTATATGGCTACACCTTC	CATSIRQGVVYGYTF	TRBD1	few	TRBJ1-2	TRBV15
TGTGCCAGCAGCTGGGACTCGAGCTCCTACGAGCAGTACTTC	CASSWDSSSYEQYF	-	-	TRBJ2-7	TRBV6-6
TGTGCCAGCAGCGTAGGGCTAGCGGGAGAGTACGAGCAGTACTTC	CASSVGLAGEYEQYF	TRBD2	few	TRBJ2-7	TRBV9
TGCGCCAGCAGCCAGGGCCAAGGGGAGCCCCAGCATTTT	CASSQGQGEPQHF	-	-	TRBJ1-5	TRBV4-1
TGTGCCAGCAGCCTAGCGGGAGGCGATGAGCAGTTCTTC	CASSLAGGDEQFF	TRBD2	-	TRBJ2-1	TRBV28
TGTGCCTGGAGCGGAGGACAGGGGGCTATTCAGCCCCAGCATTTT	CAWSGGQGAIQPQHF	TRBD1	few	TRBJ1-5	TRBV30
TGTGCCAGTAGTATGATTGGTGGAGCGAACGTCCACAATGAGCAGTTCTTC	CASSMIGGANVHNEQFF	-	-	TRBJ2-1	TRBV19
TGTGCCAGCACCATGCTCGGGGGGTATGGCTACACCTTC	CASTMLGGYGYTF	-	few	TRBJ1-2	TRBV6-5
TGTGCCAGTAGTATACCCCCTTATAGCAGGGGCGGGAATGAGCAGTTCTTC	CASSIPPYSRGGNEQFF	-	-	TRBJ2-1	TRBV19
TGTGCCAGCAGGGCTAGCGGGACCGTCGAGCAGTACTTC	CASRASGTVEQYF	TRBD2	-	TRBJ2-7	TRBV6-5
TGTGCCAGCTCACCACCGAATTTAGACACCGGGGAGCTGTTTTTT	CASSPPNLDTGELFF	-	-	TRBJ2-2	TRBV18
TGTGCCAGCAGCCAAGGAATAGCTAGGAAGCTGTTTTTT	CASSQGIARKLFF	-	few	TRBJ2-2	TRBV14
TGTGCCTGGAGCCCAGGGTCAGGGGGCAATCAGCCCCAGCATTTT	CAWSPGSGGNQPQHF	-	-	TRBJ1-5	TRBV30
TGTGCCAGCAGTTTGGGGACAGGGTTGAACGAGCAGTACTTC	CASSLGTGLNEQYF	TRBD1	-	TRBJ2-7	TRBV5-6
TGTGCCAGCAGTTACCTATACGAGCAGTACTTC	CASSYLYEQYF	-	-	TRBJ2-7	TRBV6-5
TGTGCCAGCAGCGTACAACGGGGCTGGGATGAGCAGTTCTTC	CASSVQRGWDEQFF	-	-	TRBJ2-1	TRBV9
TGTGCCAGCAGCCAGGGACTAGCGGCCAATGAGCAGTTCTTC	CASSQGLAANEQFF	TRBD2	-	TRBJ2-1	TRBV4-2
TGTGCCAGCACCCTTCTAGGACAGGGGAATGGCTACACCTTC	CASTLLGQGNGYTF	TRBD1	-	TRBJ1-2	TRBV6-1
TGTGCCAGCAGCCCTGATGACAGCCCGAGCCGTGAAAAACTGTTTTTT	CASSPDDSPSREKLFF	-	-	TRBJ1-4	TRBV11-2
TGTGCCAGCAGCCCCGGGGGACCTTTGGAGACCCAGTACTTC	CASSPGGPLETQYF	-	-	TRBJ2-5	TRBV7-8
TGCAGCGTTGAAGTCCTCCGGGGGGCGGGAGGGCCGATAGTCTCCCATGAGCAGTTCTTC	CSVEVLRGAGGPIVSHEQFF	TRBD2	-	TRBJ2-1	TRBV29-1
TGCGCCAGCAGCAAGGGACTAGCTTTCAATGAGCAGTTCTTC	CASSKGLAFNEQFF	TRBD2	few	TRBJ2-1	TRBV5-1
TGTGCCAGCAGCTTAACGGGCAGGGCGGGCAATGAGCAGTTCTTC	CASSLTGRAGNEQFF	-	few	TRBJ2-1	TRBV7-3
TGTGCTAGCAGCTTAGCAGGACTGACAAGCTCCTACAATGAGCAGTTCTTC	CASSLAGLTSSYNEQFF	-	-	TRBJ2-1	TRBV7-7
TGTGCCAGCAGCCCTTCATACTGGTACAATGAGCAGTTCTTC	CASSPSYWYNEQFF	-	-	TRBJ2-1	TRBV7-2
TGTGCCAGCAGCGGGACTAGCGGCAATGAGCAGTTCTTC	CASSGTSGNEQFF	TRBD2	-	TRBJ2-1	TRBV6-5
TGTGCCAGCAGTTTCAGTCAGCCCCAGCATTTT	CASSFSQPQHF	-	-	TRBJ1-5	TRBV28
TGCGCCAGCAGTGATGTAGAGGAATTGGAGACCCAGTACTTC	CASSDVEELETQYF	-	-	TRBJ2-5	TRBV5-1
TGCGCCAGCAGCCAAGCCCTTCAGGGCCAACACGCTCAGCCCCAGCATTTT	CASSQALQGQHAQPQHF	-	few	TRBJ1-5	TRBV4-1
TGTGCCAGCAGCGAGGAATGGGACCAGCCCCAGCATTTT	CASSEEWDQPQHF	-	few	TRBJ1-5	TRBV6-1
TGTGCCAGCAGTTATGCAGGGGAACTGGATGAGCAGTTCTTC	CASSYAGELDEQFF	-	-	TRBJ2-1	TRBV6-5
TGTGCCAGCAGCCCAAGTAGGACAGGGCAGCCCTACGAGCAGTACTTC	CASSPSRTGQPYEQYF	TRBD1	-	TRBJ2-7	TRBV7-9
TGTGCCAGCAGCGTAGTGTCGGGGGAGGTCGACGTCCTGACTTTC	CASSVVSGEVDVLTF	-	-	TRBJ2-6	TRBV9
TGTGCCTGGACTCGTACACGGACTAGCGGGAGGTTATACGAGCAGTACTTC	CAWTRTRTSGRLYEQYF	TRBD2	-	TRBJ2-7	TRBV30
TGTGCCAGTAGTGGTCCTAGCGGGCCCACCTACAATGAGCAGTTCTTC	CASSGPSGPTYNEQFF	TRBD2	-	TRBJ2-1	TRBV19
TGTGCCAGCAGCTCCAACAGGGCCAAGACCTACGAGCAGTACTTC	CASSSNRAKTYEQYF	-	-	TRBJ2-7	TRBV7-2
TGTGCCAGCAGTTACGGACTAGCGGCGGATGAGCAGTTCTTC	CASSYGLAADEQFF	TRBD2	few	TRBJ2-1	TRBV6-5
TGTGCCAGCAGTAGGGACCGAAGGGTAGAGACCCAGTACTTC	CASSRDRRVETQYF	-	-	TRBJ2-5	TRBV27